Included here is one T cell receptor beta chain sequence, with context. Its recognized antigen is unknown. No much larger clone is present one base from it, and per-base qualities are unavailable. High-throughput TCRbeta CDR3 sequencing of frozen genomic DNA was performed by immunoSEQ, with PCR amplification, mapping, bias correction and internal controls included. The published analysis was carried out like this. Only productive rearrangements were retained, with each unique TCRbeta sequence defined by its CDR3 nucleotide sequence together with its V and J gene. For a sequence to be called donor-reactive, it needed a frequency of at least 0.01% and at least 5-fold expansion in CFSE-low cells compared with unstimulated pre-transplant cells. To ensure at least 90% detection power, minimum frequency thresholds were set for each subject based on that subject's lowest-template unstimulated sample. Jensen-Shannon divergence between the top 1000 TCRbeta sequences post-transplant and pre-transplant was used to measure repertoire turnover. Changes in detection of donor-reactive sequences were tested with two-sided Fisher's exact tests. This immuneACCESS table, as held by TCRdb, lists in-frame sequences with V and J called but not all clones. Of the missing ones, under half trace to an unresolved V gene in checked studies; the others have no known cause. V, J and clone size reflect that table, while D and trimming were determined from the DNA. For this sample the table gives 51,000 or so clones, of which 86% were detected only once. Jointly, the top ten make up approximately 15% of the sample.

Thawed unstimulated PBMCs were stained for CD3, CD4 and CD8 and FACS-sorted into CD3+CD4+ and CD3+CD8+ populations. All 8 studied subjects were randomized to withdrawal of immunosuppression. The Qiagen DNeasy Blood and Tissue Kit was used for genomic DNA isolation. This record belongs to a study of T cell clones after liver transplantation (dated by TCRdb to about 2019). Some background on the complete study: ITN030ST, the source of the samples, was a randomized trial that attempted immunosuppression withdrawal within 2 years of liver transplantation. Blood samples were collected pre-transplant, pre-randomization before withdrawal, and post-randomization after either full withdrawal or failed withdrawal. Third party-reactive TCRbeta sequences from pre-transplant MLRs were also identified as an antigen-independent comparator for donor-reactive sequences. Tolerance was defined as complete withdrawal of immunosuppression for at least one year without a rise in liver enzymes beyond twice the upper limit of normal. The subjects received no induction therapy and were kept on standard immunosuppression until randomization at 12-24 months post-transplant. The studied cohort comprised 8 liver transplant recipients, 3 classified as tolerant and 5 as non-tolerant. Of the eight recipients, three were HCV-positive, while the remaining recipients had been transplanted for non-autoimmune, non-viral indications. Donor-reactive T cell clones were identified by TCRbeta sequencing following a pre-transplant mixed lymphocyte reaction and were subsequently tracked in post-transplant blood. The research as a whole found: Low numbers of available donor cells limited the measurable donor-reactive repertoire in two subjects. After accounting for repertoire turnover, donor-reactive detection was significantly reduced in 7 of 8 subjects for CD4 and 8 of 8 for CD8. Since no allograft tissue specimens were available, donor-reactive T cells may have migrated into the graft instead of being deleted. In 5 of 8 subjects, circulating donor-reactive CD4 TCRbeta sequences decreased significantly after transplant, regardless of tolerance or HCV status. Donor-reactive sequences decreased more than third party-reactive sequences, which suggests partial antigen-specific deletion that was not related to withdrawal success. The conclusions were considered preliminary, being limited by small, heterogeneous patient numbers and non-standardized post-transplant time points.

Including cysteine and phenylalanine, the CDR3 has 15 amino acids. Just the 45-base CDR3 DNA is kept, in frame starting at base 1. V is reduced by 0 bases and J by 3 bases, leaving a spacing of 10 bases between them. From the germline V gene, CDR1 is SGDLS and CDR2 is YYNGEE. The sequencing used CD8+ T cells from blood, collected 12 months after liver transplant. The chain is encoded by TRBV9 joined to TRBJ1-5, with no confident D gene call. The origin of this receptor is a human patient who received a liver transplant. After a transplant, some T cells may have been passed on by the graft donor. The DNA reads TGTGCCAGCAGCGTAGAAGCCGGAGCCAATCAGCCCCAGCATTTT. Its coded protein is CASSVEAGANQPQHF.